The clone carrying this T cell receptor beta chain is medium-sized (0.01 to 0.1%) in the sample. No antigen is known for it. Whole-study results and caveats: Tumor Tregs overlapped most with tumor, then blood, naive CD4+ cells. The larger-cohort validation was restricted to a single TCR beta V-J rearrangement rather than whole repertoires.

After removal of 4 bases from V and 2 bases from J, the junction contained 0 bases not matched to a gene. The CDR3 sequence is 12 residues long. Germline CDR1 DFQATT, CDR2 SNEGSKA (reference sequence). Full-length variable regions came from constant-region reverse primers plus semi-nested Nested Universal Primer A PCR. TCRdb independently ran MiXCR on the 5' RACE reads; one entry per CDR3 protein. The table shows about 57,000 distinct CDR3 sequences, with roughly 28% occurring only once. Tregs were sorted as CD4+CD25+CD127-/low cells. Sequenced sample: tumor-infiltrating Tregs sorted from the breast tumor. The receptor comes from a female donor with breast cancer. The rearrangement links TRBV20-1 to TRBJ2-7; TRBD2 agrees at 9 bases. The CDR3 loop reads CSAKRGAYEQYF. DNA of the CDR3: TGCAGTGCTAAGCGGGGGGCCTACGAGCAGTACTTC.